These T cell receptor beta chains were read from a single sample in a study of blood T cell repertoires in COVID-19. The data were produced by immunoSEQ multiplex PCR, yet TCRdb's version contains in-frame clones alone and is incomplete. The sample records over 200,000 clones, about 88% being singletons. Sequencing was done on a sample of peripheral blood. The source of these receptors is a woman aged 55-75 years with acute or convalescent COVID-19. The CDR3 runs from the conserved cysteine through the conserved F or W. The D gene is left open where the match is weak. Size is stated for part of the rows, as once, few or many counts, or as a class when the clone is expanded.

j_call: TRBJ2-7; d_call: TRBD1; clone_size: -; v_call: TRBV4-3; cdr3_nt: TGCGCCAGCAGCCAAGGATCAACAGGGGACTACGAGCAGTACTTC; cdr3_aa: CASSQGSTGDYEQYF
j_call: TRBJ2-1; d_call: -; clone_size: -; v_call: TRBV6-6; cdr3_nt: TGTGCCAGCAGTTACTCCTTGACTAGGGATGGTGAGCAGTTCTTC; cdr3_aa: CASSYSLTRDGEQFF
j_call: TRBJ1-4; d_call: -; clone_size: -; v_call: TRBV5-1; cdr3_nt: TGCGCCAGCAGCTCACTTCGAGGGACTAATGAAAAACTGTTTTTT; cdr3_aa: CASSSLRGTNEKLFF
j_call: TRBJ1-4; d_call: TRBD1; clone_size: -; v_call: TRBV10-3; cdr3_nt: TGTGCCATACGACAGGGGGCGTTGGAAAAACTGTTTTTT; cdr3_aa: CAIRQGALEKLFF
j_call: TRBJ2-7; d_call: -; clone_size: few; v_call: TRBV4-2; cdr3_nt: TGTGCCAGCAGCGGGCTGGCGGGCCGCCGTTCCTACGAGCAGTACTTC; cdr3_aa: CASSGLAGRRSYEQYF
j_call: TRBJ1-5; d_call: -; clone_size: -; v_call: TRBV27; cdr3_nt: TGTGCCAGCAGTTTAGACAGAAGTAGCAATCAGCCCCAGCATTTT; cdr3_aa: CASSLDRSSNQPQHF
j_call: TRBJ1-3; d_call: -; clone_size: -; v_call: TRBV11-2; cdr3_nt: TGTGCCAGCAGCTTCGAAGGGGGGGCTGCTGGAAACACCATATATTTT; cdr3_aa: CASSFEGGAAGNTIYF
j_call: TRBJ1-2; d_call: -; clone_size: -; v_call: TRBV10-1; cdr3_nt: TGCGCCAGCAGTCCCACGGGACAATTGAGAGGCTACACCTTC; cdr3_aa: CASSPTGQLRGYTF
j_call: TRBJ2-7; d_call: -; clone_size: once; v_call: TRBV27; cdr3_nt: TGTGCCAGCAACCCACAGGGATACAGGGACGAGCAGTACTTC; cdr3_aa: CASNPQGYRDEQYF
j_call: TRBJ1-3; d_call: -; clone_size: -; v_call: TRBV7-9; cdr3_nt: TGTGCCAGCAGCTTCCCGGCCGCGGGCTCTGGAAACACCATATATTTT; cdr3_aa: CASSFPAAGSGNTIYF
j_call: TRBJ1-2; d_call: TRBD1; clone_size: -; v_call: TRBV19; cdr3_nt: TGTGCCAGTAGTATTACCCGACAGGGTGGCTACACCTTC; cdr3_aa: CASSITRQGGYTF
j_call: TRBJ1-5; d_call: -; clone_size: few; v_call: TRBV18; cdr3_nt: TGTGCCAGCTCACCCTCGGGAGGGAGCCAGCCCCAGCATTTT; cdr3_aa: CASSPSGGSQPQHF
j_call: TRBJ2-2; d_call: TRBD2; clone_size: -; v_call: TRBV7-6; cdr3_nt: TGTGCCAGCAGCTTAGGGACTAGCGGAACCGGGGAGCTGTTTTTT; cdr3_aa: CASSLGTSGTGELFF
j_call: TRBJ1-1; d_call: -; clone_size: -; v_call: TRBV9; cdr3_nt: TGTGCCAGCAGCCCAATGCAGTTGAACACTGAAGCTTTCTTT; cdr3_aa: CASSPMQLNTEAFF
j_call: TRBJ1-6; d_call: -; clone_size: few; v_call: TRBV10-2; cdr3_nt: TGCGCCAGCAGAGTGGGCAGGGCAAATTCACCCCTCCACTTT; cdr3_aa: CASRVGRANSPLHF
j_call: TRBJ2-3; d_call: -; clone_size: -; v_call: TRBV6-5; cdr3_nt: TGTGCCAGCACGTCTAGATCTACAGATACGCAGTATTTT; cdr3_aa: CASTSRSTDTQYF
j_call: TRBJ1-4; d_call: -; clone_size: few; v_call: TRBV4-2; cdr3_nt: TGTGCCAGCAGCCAAGATCGTTATACAACTAATGAAAAACTGTTTTTT; cdr3_aa: CASSQDRYTTNEKLFF
j_call: TRBJ1-6; d_call: TRBD1; clone_size: few; v_call: TRBV30; cdr3_nt: TGTGCCCTCTCCGGGACAGGTTGGAATTCACCCCTCCACTTT; cdr3_aa: CALSGTGWNSPLHF
j_call: TRBJ2-3; d_call: TRBD1; clone_size: -; v_call: TRBV7-9; cdr3_nt: TGTGCCAGCAGCTTAGGACAGGGGGCGGCAGATACGCAGTATTTT; cdr3_aa: CASSLGQGAADTQYF
j_call: TRBJ2-5; d_call: -; clone_size: -; v_call: TRBV27; cdr3_nt: TGTGCCAGCAGTGAGAGGTCGGGGGGCGGGGAGACCCAGTACTTC; cdr3_aa: CASSERSGGGETQYF
j_call: TRBJ2-1; d_call: -; clone_size: -; v_call: TRBV5-4; cdr3_nt: TGTGCCAGCAGCCTATCGTCTAGAGAGCAGTTCTTC; cdr3_aa: CASSLSSREQFF
j_call: TRBJ1-2; d_call: -; clone_size: -; v_call: TRBV6-5; cdr3_nt: TGTGCCAGCAGTTACTCGAAACACAGGGCAGGAGGCTACACCTTC; cdr3_aa: CASSYSKHRAGGYTF
j_call: TRBJ1-3; d_call: TRBD1; clone_size: -; v_call: TRBV24-1; cdr3_nt: TGTGCCACCAGTGATTCTTGGCAGGGGGCTTTTTTTAACACCATATATTTT; cdr3_aa: CATSDSWQGAFFNTIYF
j_call: TRBJ2-5; d_call: TRBD2; clone_size: -; v_call: TRBV10-3; cdr3_nt: TGTGCCATCAGAAAAGGGACTACCCAAGAGACCCAGTACTTC; cdr3_aa: CAIRKGTTQETQYF
j_call: TRBJ2-7; d_call: -; clone_size: -; v_call: TRBV5-8; cdr3_nt: TGTGCCAGCAGCGGACACCTGAGCTCCTACGAGCAGTACTTC; cdr3_aa: CASSGHLSSYEQYF
j_call: TRBJ2-2; d_call: -; clone_size: -; v_call: TRBV19; cdr3_nt: TGTGCCAGTAGTATAGTGCCAGGGGTCGCCGGGGAGCTGTTTTTT; cdr3_aa: CASSIVPGVAGELFF
j_call: TRBJ2-2; d_call: TRBD1; clone_size: -; v_call: TRBV4-2; cdr3_nt: TGTGCCAGCAGCCAAGAGGAAAGGGGGCTTAACGGGGAGCTGTTTTTT; cdr3_aa: CASSQEERGLNGELFF
j_call: TRBJ1-5; d_call: TRBD1; clone_size: -; v_call: TRBV6-6; cdr3_nt: TGTGCCAGCACCCCCAACACAGGGGGCAATCAGCCCCAGCATTTT; cdr3_aa: CASTPNTGGNQPQHF
j_call: TRBJ1-4; d_call: -; clone_size: -; v_call: TRBV12-3/TRBV12-4; cdr3_nt: TGTGCCAGCAGTTTACAGGTAGAAAAACTGTTTTTT; cdr3_aa: CASSLQVEKLFF
j_call: TRBJ1-2; d_call: TRBD1; clone_size: once; v_call: TRBV5-1; cdr3_nt: TGCGCCAGCAAGCCCGGGACAGTCGAATATGGCTACACCTTC; cdr3_aa: CASKPGTVEYGYTF
j_call: TRBJ1-2; d_call: TRBD1; clone_size: -; v_call: TRBV6-2/TRBV6-3; cdr3_nt: TGTGCCAGCAGTACAGTTTCGGGACAGGGTTTCCATGGCTACACCTTC; cdr3_aa: CASSTVSGQGFHGYTF
j_call: TRBJ1-1; d_call: -; clone_size: -; v_call: TRBV10-3; cdr3_nt: TGTGCCATCAGACGGGGAGAACAGAACACTGAAGCTTTCTTT; cdr3_aa: CAIRRGEQNTEAFF
j_call: TRBJ1-1; d_call: TRBD1; clone_size: -; v_call: TRBV7-8; cdr3_nt: TGTGCCAGCAGCGTACCGGGACAGGTGAACACTGAAGCTTTCTTT; cdr3_aa: CASSVPGQVNTEAFF